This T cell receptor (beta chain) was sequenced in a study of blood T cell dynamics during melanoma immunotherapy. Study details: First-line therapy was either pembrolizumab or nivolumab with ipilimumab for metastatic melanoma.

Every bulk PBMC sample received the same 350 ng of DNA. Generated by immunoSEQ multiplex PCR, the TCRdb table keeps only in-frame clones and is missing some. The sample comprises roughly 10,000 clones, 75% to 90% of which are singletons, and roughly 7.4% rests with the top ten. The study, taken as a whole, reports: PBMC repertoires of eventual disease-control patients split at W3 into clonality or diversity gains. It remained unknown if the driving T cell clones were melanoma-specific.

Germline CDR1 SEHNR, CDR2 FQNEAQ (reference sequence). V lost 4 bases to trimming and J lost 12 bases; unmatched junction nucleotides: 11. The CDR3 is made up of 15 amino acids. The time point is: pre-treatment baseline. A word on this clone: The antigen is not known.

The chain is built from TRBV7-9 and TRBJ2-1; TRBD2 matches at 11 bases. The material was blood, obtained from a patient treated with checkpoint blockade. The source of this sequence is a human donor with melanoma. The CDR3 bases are TGTGCCAGCAGCTCGGGACTAGCGGCAGAGGGAGGGCAGTTCTTC. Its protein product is CASSSGLAAEGGQFF.